A single sample gave rise to the 5 T cell receptor beta chains below, sequenced in a study of response to subunit inactivated influenza vaccine. MiXCR, run by TCRdb on the RT-PCR reads, gives a single entry per CDR3 protein. The table includes roughly 500,000 distinct CDR3 sequences, under 30% detected once. The sample was also reused in another study, on T cells expressing NK-cell markers. Per that paper: Beta-chain TCR cDNA was generated via 5'RACE template switching with UMIs.

Material: CD4+ T cells sorted from PBMCs, obtained 12 days after vaccination. These receptors were obtained from a man aged 45-65 years who received an inactivated influenza vaccine.

This clonotype has only a few counts. This chain joins TRBV20-1 and TRBJ1-5; D is possibly TRBD1 (5 bases). Deletions cut 4 bases from V and 3 bases from J, with 10 bases between. CDR1 is DFQATT, CDR2 SNEGSKA, per germline (reference sequence). CDR3 length: 13 residues. The CDR3 region is CSAITGYNQPQHF. The CDR3 nucleotides read TGCAGTGCTATCACAGGATACAATCAGCCCCAGCATTTT.

This clonotype was seen more than once but under ten times. The chain is built from TRBV10-3 and TRBJ1-5; D gene unclear. This CDR3 contains 15 residues. Germline V gives CDR1 ENHRY, CDR2 SYGVKD. Trimming cost V 7 bases and J 2 bases, with 15 bases left between them. In DNA, the CDR3 is TGTGCCATCAACCAAGACGGGGTTGGCAATCAGCCCCAGCATTTT. Residues: CAINQDGVGNQPQHF.

This clonotype has more than one count but fewer than ten. The rearrangement uses TRBV15 and TRBJ1-5; D is uncertain. Trimming took 3 bases from V and 9 from J, leaving 18 bases between them. The CDR3 has 15 residues. Germline V CDR1 and CDR2: LNHNV, YYDKDF (reference sequence). CDR3 loop: CATSRGRTPWLPQHF. The CDR3 coding sequence is TGTGCCACCAGCAGGGGCCGGACCCCCTGGCTGCCCCAGCATTTT.

The J gene is TRBJ1-2, the V gene TRBV6-1, with 7 nucleotides matching TRBD1. Germline assignment: CDR1 MNHNS and CDR2 SASEGT. The CDR3 covers 14 residues. V dropped 6 bases and J dropped 2; count of bases not matched to a gene: 6. CDR3 protein: CASSQQGTNYGYTF. As DNA, the CDR3 is TGTGCCAGCAGCCAACAGGGGACCAACTATGGCTACACCTTC.

The chain has TRBV12-3 or TRBV12-4 and TRBJ1-4; no reliable D call. V shed 3 bases and J shed 5 bases, with 13 bases lying between them. The CDR3 spans 15 residues. CDR3 nucleotide sequence: TGTGCCAGCAGTTTCGGGTCGGGCAGGAATGAAAAACTGTTTTTT. This gives the protein CASSFGSGRNEKLFF.